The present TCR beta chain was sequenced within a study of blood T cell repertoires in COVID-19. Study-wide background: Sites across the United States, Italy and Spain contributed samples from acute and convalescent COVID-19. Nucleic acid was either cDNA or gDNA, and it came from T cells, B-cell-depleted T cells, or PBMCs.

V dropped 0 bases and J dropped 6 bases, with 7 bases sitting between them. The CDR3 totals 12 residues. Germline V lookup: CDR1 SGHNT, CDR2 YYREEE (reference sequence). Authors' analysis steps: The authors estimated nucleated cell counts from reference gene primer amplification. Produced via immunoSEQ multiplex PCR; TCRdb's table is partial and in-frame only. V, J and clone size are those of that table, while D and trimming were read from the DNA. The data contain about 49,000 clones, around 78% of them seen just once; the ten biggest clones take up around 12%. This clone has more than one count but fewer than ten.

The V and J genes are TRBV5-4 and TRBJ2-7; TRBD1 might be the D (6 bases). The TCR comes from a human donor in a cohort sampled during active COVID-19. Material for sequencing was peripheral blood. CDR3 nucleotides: TGTGCCAGCAGCTTGGAAGGGGGCGAGCAGTACTTC. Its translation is CASSLEGGEQYF.